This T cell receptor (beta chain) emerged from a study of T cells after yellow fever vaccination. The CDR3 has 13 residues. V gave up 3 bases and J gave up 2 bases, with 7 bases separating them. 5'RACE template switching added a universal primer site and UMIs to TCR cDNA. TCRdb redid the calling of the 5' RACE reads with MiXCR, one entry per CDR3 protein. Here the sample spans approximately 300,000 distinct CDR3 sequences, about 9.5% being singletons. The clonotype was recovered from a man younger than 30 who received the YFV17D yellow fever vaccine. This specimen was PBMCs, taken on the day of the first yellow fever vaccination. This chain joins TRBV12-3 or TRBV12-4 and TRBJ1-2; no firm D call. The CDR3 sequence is CASSFYTNYGYTF. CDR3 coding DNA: TGTGCCAGCAGTTTTTACACCAACTATGGCTACACCTTC.